This T cell receptor (beta chain) derives from a study of long-term antiretroviral therapy in people with HIV (dated by TCRdb to between 2021 and 2023). Study-level background: The earliest samples were collected roughly a decade before the 2015 WHO recommendation for immediate ART, at a time when ART was usually postponed until CD4 counts fell. From over 25 adults with confirmed HIV infection, the cohort provided approximately 190 cryopreserved PBMC samples, gathered serially across a mean of about six years (range 1-12). No cross-contamination during QIAcube processing was shown when test extractions of a monoclonal T-cell line were performed alongside 33 polyclonal samples. Among the 25 to 35 participants with HIV, ten to eleven were female. A retrospective serial study tested whether changes in peripheral blood TRB repertoire composition and diversity were associated with ART initiation and durable HIV suppression. What the research found in general, with its limitations: Owing to limited PBMC availability, only the TCR beta chain was sequenced, without alpha chain pairing. Starting ART was linked to a significant rise in TRB diversity, yet even with long-term ART the diversity remained significantly lower than in transplant donor controls. The samples span the years 2004 to 2017, and the ART regimens used may be less effective than current regimens. Because cell numbers in pre-ART samples were limited, unsorted PBMC were profiled instead of sorted CD4+ and CD8+ T cells. Expanded TRB clones identified before ART initiation dominated the repertoire at all time points, although this dominance fluctuated and declined in many PLHIV after ART. Inferences about post-ART repertoire changes are limited because no data were available on ART adherence, viral resistance or therapy changes. CDR3 length ranges in HIV repertoires were narrower than in controls, and network structure suggested an antigen-experienced repertoire with only a slight naive shift after ART.

To be included, a participant needed at least one PBMC sample from before ART initiation plus at least two post-ART samples. Every participant with HIV received treatment in the United States of America. Cryopreserved samples of about 0.95-11 million PBMC were thawed and washed before DNA extraction. At the time of the earliest PBMC sample for each participant with HIV, ages ranged from about 23 to 60 years. Each participant contributed PBMC samples from 1-4 timepoints before ART initiation and 2-8 timepoints after ART initiation, with a median of 7 samples. For every participant, serial HIV viral load, CD4+ T-cell count, ART history and demographic data were obtained. Genomic DNA was extracted from unsorted PBMC with a Qiagen kit on a QIAcube, processed in batches of 12 samples. The immunoSEQ hsTCRB v3.0 assay was used at survey level resolution to sequence the TRB variable region. The target sequencing depth for TRB was about 35,000-50,000 T-cell genomes per sample. An Illumina MiSeq with a v3 150-cycle kit was used to sequence the pooled TRB libraries. The original methods were these. Repertoire analysis was performed in R inside a reproducible Nextflow workflow that covered QC, data transformation and analysis. LymphoSeq2, an R package for exploring AIRR-Seq data, was used to implement custom analyses. Several samples that yielded fewer than 5000 total TRB sequences were excluded, so that 150 to 200 HIV repertoires were analyzed. Among the approximately 190 HIV repertoires that were kept, some 60 were collected before ART initiation and around 130 were collected after ART initiation. Repertoires were downsampled to 5000 TRB nucleotide sequences, and summary statistics were averaged over 100 downsampling iterations. TRB sequences were retained for analysis only if CDR3 regions of at least seven amino acids were present. Two measures captured diversity: a Shannon entropy-derived clonality score and the Gini coefficient. In the repertoire networks, any two of the top 5000 CDR3 amino acid sequences were connected whenever the two sequences differed by an edit distance of one. For TRB CDR3 amino acid sequences, antigen specificity groups and MHC restriction were predicted with GLIPH2. To flag known CMV, EBV, HIV or tissue antigen associations, CDR3 amino acid sequences were matched against VDJdb and McPAS-TCR. Pre-ART, post-ART and control groups were compared with Wilcoxon signed-rank tests and Holm-Bonferroni correction. Drawn from immuneACCESS, this table holds only the in-frame rearrangements with V and J called that TCRdb kept. Clones are partly lost; checked studies trace under half to an unresolved V gene and leave the rest unexplained. Clonal size and the V and J genes are those of that table, whereas D and trimming came from the DNA. This sample gives roughly 30,000 clones in total; 75% to 90% of them show up just once. The biggest ten clones account for 9.5% to 10% of the sample.

The CDR3 sequence holds 16 residues, the cysteine and phenylalanine included. The kept DNA is CDR3 alone, 48 bases in frame from the first base. Trimming removed 6 bases from V and 3 bases from J, leaving 15 bases between the germline ends. Via the germline V gene, CDR1 is SGHAT and CDR2 FQNNGV. In the case of this clone: The specificity of this receptor is unknown. Base-call qualities are not available, and no considerably larger clone is one nucleotide away.

Sequencing was performed on unsorted PBMCs, taken almost 2.9 years after starting antiretroviral therapy. This receptor was obtained from a man aged 30-40 years with HIV. The sequence links TRBV11-2 to TRBJ2-6; the D gene assignment is perhaps TRBD1 or TRBD2, with each matching 6 bases. The nucleotide sequence is given as TGTGCCAGCAGATACCCGGGGGCGGGTGGGGCCAACGTCCTGACTTTC. It translates as CASRYPGAGGANVLTF.